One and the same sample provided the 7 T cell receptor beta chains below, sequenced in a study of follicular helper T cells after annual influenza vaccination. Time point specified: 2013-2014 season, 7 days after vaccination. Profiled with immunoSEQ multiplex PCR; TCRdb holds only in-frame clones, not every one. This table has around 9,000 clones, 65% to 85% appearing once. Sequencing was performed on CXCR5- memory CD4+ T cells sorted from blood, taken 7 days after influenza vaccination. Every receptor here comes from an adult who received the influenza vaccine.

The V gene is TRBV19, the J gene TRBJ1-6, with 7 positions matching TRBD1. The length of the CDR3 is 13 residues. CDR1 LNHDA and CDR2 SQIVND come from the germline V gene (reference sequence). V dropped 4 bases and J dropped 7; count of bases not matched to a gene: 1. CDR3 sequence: CASSRTGNSPLHF. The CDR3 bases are TGTGCCAGTAGTAGGACAGGCAATTCACCCCTCCACTTT.

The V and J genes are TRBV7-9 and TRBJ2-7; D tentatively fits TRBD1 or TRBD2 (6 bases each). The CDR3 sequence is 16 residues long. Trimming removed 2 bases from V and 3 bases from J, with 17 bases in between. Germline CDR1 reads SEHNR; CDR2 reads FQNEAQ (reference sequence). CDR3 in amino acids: CASSLLGGRSHYEQYF. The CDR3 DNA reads TGTGCCAGCAGCTTACTGGGGGGCCGGTCCCACTACGAGCAGTACTTC. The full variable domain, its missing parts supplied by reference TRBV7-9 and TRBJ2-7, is DTGVSQNPRHKITKRGQNVTFRCDPISEHNRLYWYRQTLGQGPEFLTYFQNEAQLEKSRLLSDRFSAERPKGSFSTLEIQRTEQGDSAMYLCASSLLGGRSHYEQYFGPGTRLTVT.

The CDR3, as DNA: TGTGCCTGGAGTGAACAGGGGGCTGGAAACACCATATATTTT. Residues: CAWSEQGAGNTIYF. The chain combines TRBV30 with TRBJ1-3, with TRBD1 identical over 8 bases. The germline V gene encodes CDR1 GTSNPN and CDR2 SVGIG (reference sequence). The CDR3 totals 14 residues. After removal of 1 base from V and 2 bases from J, the junction contained 1 base not matched to a gene.

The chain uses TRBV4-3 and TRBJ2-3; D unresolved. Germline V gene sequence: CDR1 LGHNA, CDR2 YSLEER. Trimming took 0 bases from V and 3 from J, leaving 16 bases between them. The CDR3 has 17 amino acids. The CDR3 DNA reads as TGCGCCAGCAGCCAAGATCAGGCGCGGCGAACGACAGATACGCAGTATTTT. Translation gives CASSQDQARRTTDTQYF.

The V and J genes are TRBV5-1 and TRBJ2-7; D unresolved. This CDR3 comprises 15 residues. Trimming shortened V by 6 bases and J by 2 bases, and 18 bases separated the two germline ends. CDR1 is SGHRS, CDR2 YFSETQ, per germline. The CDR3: CASTVVAGQTYEQYF. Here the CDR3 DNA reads TGCGCCAGCACCGTGGTGGCAGGTCAAACCTACGAGCAGTACTTC.

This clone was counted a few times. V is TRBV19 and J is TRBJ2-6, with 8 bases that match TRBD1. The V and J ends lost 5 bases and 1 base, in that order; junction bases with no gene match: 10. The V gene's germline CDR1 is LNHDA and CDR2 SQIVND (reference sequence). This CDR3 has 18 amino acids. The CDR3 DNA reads TGTGCCAGTAGTGCCCGGTCAGGGGGCGCATCTGGGGCCAACGTCCTGACTTTC. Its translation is CASSARSGGASGANVLTF.

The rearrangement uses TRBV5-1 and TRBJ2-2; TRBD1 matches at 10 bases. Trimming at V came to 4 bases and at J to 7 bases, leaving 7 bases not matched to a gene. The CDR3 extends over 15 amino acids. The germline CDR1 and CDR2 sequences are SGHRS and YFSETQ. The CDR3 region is CASSTTGGQSGELFF. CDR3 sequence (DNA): TGCGCCAGCAGCACGACAGGGGGCCAGAGCGGGGAGCTGTTTTTT.